The 23 T cell receptor beta chains below all came from one sample that was sequenced in a study of a mutant IDH1 vaccine in newly diagnosed glioma. The data were produced by immunoSEQ multiplex PCR, yet TCRdb's version contains in-frame clones alone and is incomplete. There are around 26,000 clones in the sample; roughly 80% occur only once, and approximately 3.6% lies in the top ten. Noted time point: week 47, end of study. Topical imiquimod was applied with each vaccine dose, which held 300 ug of mutant IDH1 20-mer peptide. No antigen has been assigned to these receptors. The sequences come from PBMCs, collected from a glioma patient whose treatment included an IDH1 peptide vaccine. The receptors shown here come from a man between 35 and 55 years old with glioma. Some clones in this sample may be carry-over from other donors' samples.

This clone was detected only once. This chain joins TRBV7-9 and TRBJ1-1, with 7 bases lining up with TRBD1. The junction had 3 bases not matched to a gene; V was cut back by 5 bases and J by 3 bases. Germline lookup yields CDR1 SEHNR and CDR2 FQNEAQ (reference sequence). There are 13 residues in the CDR3. The CDR3 reads CASSNQGDTEAFF. The DNA of the CDR3 is TGTGCCAGCAGCAATCAGGGGGACACTGAAGCTTTCTTT.

The V gene is TRBV11-2, the J gene TRBJ1-1, with D unclear. Germline CDR1 SGHAT, CDR2 FQNNGV. CDR3 length equals 15 residues. V gave up 5 bases and J gave up 0 bases, with 13 bases separating them. CDR3: CASSPLRVLNTEAFF. CDR3 bases: TGTGCCAGCAGCCCCCTGAGGGTTTTGAACACTGAAGCTTTCTTT.

This chain links TRBV2 with TRBJ1-6; the D gene is possibly TRBD1 (6 bases). CDR1 SNHLY and CDR2 FYNNEI come from the germline V gene. This CDR3 region has 17 residues. Trimming shortened V by 5 bases and J by 1 base, and 15 bases separated the two germline ends. Here the CDR3 DNA reads TGTGCCAGCAGTTTATCAGGGGATGGGTCCTATAATTCACCCCTCCACTTT. Its translation: CASSLSGDGSYNSPLHF.

The genes are TRBV5-1 and TRBJ2-7, with 8 bases that match TRBD1. The CDR3 covers 14 residues. Germline V gene lookup returns CDR1 SGHRS and CDR2 YFSETQ. With 0 bases clipped from V and 3 bases from J, the junction kept 2 bases outside the gene matches. CDR3: CASSLGQGIYEQYF. DNA for the CDR3: TGCGCCAGCAGCTTGGGACAGGGGATCTACGAGCAGTACTTC.

The V call is TRBV27, the J call TRBJ2-5; D is ambiguous. The ends were cut back, 6 bases at V and 5 bases at J, with 13 bases in the middle. The V gene's germline CDR1 is MNHEY and CDR2 SMNVEV (reference sequence). The CDR3 loop spans 13 amino acids. The CDR3 coding sequence is TGTGCCAGCAGCCCAACCCTAGGGGAGACCCAGTACTTC. This translates into CASSPTLGETQYF.

The V call is TRBV7-9, the J call TRBJ2-2, with D hard to call. The V end was cut by 11 bases, the J end by 6 bases, with 22 bases between. CDR1 and CDR2 (germline): SEHNR, FQNEAQ (reference sequence). This CDR3 is built from 15 residues. CDR3 in amino acids: CAGESPRSLPGELFF. The DNA for the CDR3 is TGTGCCGGCGAGAGTCCACGTTCCCTCCCCGGGGAGCTGTTTTTT.

This rearrangement joins TRBV7-6 to TRBJ2-7; TRBD1 aligns across 8 bases. The V and J ends lost 5 bases and 6 bases, in that order; junction bases with no gene match: 6. The germline CDR1 and CDR2 sequences are SGHVS and FNYEAQ. CDR3 length equals 13 residues. For the CDR3, the DNA is TGTGCCAGCAGCCGAAGGACAGGGACCGAGCAGTACTTC. Protein: CASSRRTGTEQYF.

The genes are TRBV5-5 and TRBJ2-7; TRBD2 is a possible D gene (5 bases). Germline V lookup: CDR1 SGHKS, CDR2 YYEKEE (reference sequence). CDR3 length: 15 residues. The V gene lost 1 base and the J gene lost 4 bases, with 15 bases spanning the gap. In DNA form, the CDR3 reads TGTGCCAGCAGCTTGAACCCGGGGTGGGAGTACGAGCAGTACTTC. Protein product: CASSLNPGWEYEQYF.

The chain recombines TRBV4-2 with TRBJ2-7; 11 bases are shared with TRBD1. Trimming at V came to 4 bases and at J to 1 base, leaving 3 bases not matched to a gene. This CDR3 contains 15 residues. From germline, CDR1 is LGHNA and CDR2 YNFKEQ. DNA for the CDR3: TGTGCCAGCAGCCCAGGACAGGGGGCATCCTACGAGCAGTACTTC. This sequence encodes CASSPGQGASYEQYF.

The rearrangement uses TRBV5-4 and TRBJ1-1, with 9 bases matching TRBD1. Germline V lookup: CDR1 SGHNT, CDR2 YYREEE (reference sequence). Trimming cost V 4 bases and J 0 bases; bases outside gene matches: 10. CDR3 length: 17 residues. The CDR3 DNA reads TGTGCCAGCAGCCTCCCTGGACAGGGGATCCTGAACACTGAAGCTTTCTTT. Protein sequence: CASSLPGQGILNTEAFF.

The chain uses TRBV5-4 and TRBJ2-5, with TRBD1 matching 7 bases. This CDR3 has 14 residues. Unmatched junction bases numbered 6, after V lost 5 bases and J lost 2 bases. Looked up from germline, CDR1 is SGHNT and CDR2 is YYREEE (reference sequence). The CDR3 here is CASRRGQAQETQYF. The CDR3 bases are TGTGCCAGCAGACGTGGACAGGCGCAAGAGACCCAGTACTTC.

This chain connects TRBV21-1 to TRBJ2-7; the D call TRBD2 from the table was never checked on the DNA. TRBV21-1 is a documented pseudogene. The CDR3 is 15 amino acids. The CDR3 sequence is CASSNGGGDSYEQYF. The CDR3 DNA reads as TGTGCCAGCAGCAACGGCGGGGGGGACTCCTACGAGCAGTACTTC.

This clone was recorded a few times. One end of the junction is discordant with germline, which a read error may explain. V and J are TRBV10-3 and TRBJ2-5; D is ambiguous. There are 13 residues in the CDR3. Germline assignment: CDR1 ENHRY and CDR2 SYGVKD. The CDR3 DNA sequence: TGTGCCATCAGTGATCAAGCCCAAGAGACCCTGAACTTC. Amino acid sequence: CAISDQAQETLNF.

V gene TRBV5-6 combines with J gene TRBJ2-5; D remains ambiguous. CDR3 length equals 13 residues. Trimming pared 5 bases from V and 4 bases from J, leaving 12 bases between. Germline CDR1 reads SGHDT; CDR2 reads YYEEEE. The CDR3 here is CASSPEALETQYF. The CDR3 DNA follows: TGTGCCAGCAGTCCCGAGGCCCTAGAGACCCAGTACTTC.

V gene TRBV6-4 combines with J gene TRBJ2-1, with 7 nucleotides matching TRBD1. Trimming at V came to 7 bases and at J to 3 bases, leaving 9 bases not matched to a gene. This CDR3 is 15 amino acids long. The V gene's germline CDR1 is MRHNA and CDR2 SNTAGT. CDR3 sequence (DNA): TGTGCCAGCAACCCCCGGACAGGCCGCTACAATGAGCAGTTCTTC. This codes for CASNPRTGRYNEQFF.

This sequence joins TRBV15 and TRBJ1-2; a weak D match, TRBD1 (5 bases). CDR3 length: 15 residues. V gave up 3 bases and J gave up 5 bases, with 16 bases separating them. Germline V gene sequence: CDR1 LNHNV, CDR2 YYDKDF (reference sequence). CDR3 in amino acids: CATSRTFGGNYGYTF. For the CDR3, the DNA is TGTGCCACCAGCAGGACCTTTGGGGGTAATTATGGCTACACCTTC.

This chain joins TRBV18 and TRBJ1-5, with 7 bases identical to TRBD1. CDR1 KGHSH and CDR2 LQKENI come from the germline V gene. The CDR3 loop spans 15 amino acids. Trimming cost V 3 bases and J 3 bases; bases outside gene matches: 5. This CDR3 reads CASSPNDRVNQPQHF. The CDR3 bases are TGTGCCAGCTCACCTAATGACAGGGTCAATCAGCCCCAGCATTTT. The full variable domain, with the rest looked up from reference TRBV18 and TRBJ1-5, is NAGVMQNPRHLVRRRGQEARLRCSPMKGHSHVYWYRQLPEEGLKFMVYLQKENIIDESGMPKERFSAEFPKEGPSILRIQQVVRGDSAAYFCASSPNDRVNQPQHFGDGTRLSIL.

The rearrangement uses TRBV4-3 and TRBJ1-2, with TRBD1 as a possible D gene (6 bases). V dropped 4 bases and J dropped 8 bases, with 17 bases sitting between them. This CDR3 has 14 residues. Germline CDR1 is LGHNA and CDR2 is YSLEER. Here the CDR3 DNA reads TGCGCCAGCAGCCGGAAACAGGGAGTGGGGGGCTACACCTTC. It codes for CASSRKQGVGGYTF.

The chain links TRBV9 to TRBJ2-7, with 9 bases fitting TRBD1. With V trimmed by 0 bases and J by 9 bases, 13 bases remained unmatched. Germline V lookup: CDR1 SGDLS, CDR2 YYNGEE. The CDR3 has 16 residues. Here the CDR3 reads CASSVEDRGYMKGQYF. CDR3 sequence (DNA): TGTGCCAGCAGCGTAGAAGACAGGGGGTATATGAAGGGGCAGTACTTC.

This sequence joins TRBV7-8 and TRBJ2-5; D unclear. From germline, CDR1 is SGHVS and CDR2 FQNEAQ. The CDR3 sequence is 13 residues long. Trimming removed 0 bases at V and 4 bases at J, with 6 bases between. Here the CDR3 reads CASSLADGETQYF. The CDR3 nucleotides read TGTGCCAGCAGCTTAGCGGACGGAGAGACCCAGTACTTC.

The chain employs TRBV9 and TRBJ1-1, with D perhaps matching TRBD1 (5 bases). This CDR3 spans 14 amino acids. Trimming pared 4 bases from V and 5 bases from J, leaving 15 bases between. Per germline, CDR1 SGDLS and CDR2 YYNGEE. For the CDR3, the DNA is TGTGCCAGCAGCATAGGACGGGGGAGAACTGAAGCTTTCTTT. Translated, it gives CASSIGRGRTEAFF.

The V call is TRBV29-1, the J call TRBJ2-5; 8 nucleotides match TRBD1. With 4 bases clipped from V and 5 bases from J, the junction kept 9 bases outside the gene matches. Germline-derived CDR1 and CDR2 are SQVTM and ANQGSEA. The CDR3 is 14 amino acids. DNA for the CDR3: TGCAGCGTTGCTGGACAGGGTGGTGGGGAGACCCAGTACTTC. Residues: CSVAGQGGGETQYF.

V usage is TRBV15 and J usage is TRBJ1-2; D remains ambiguous. Germline CDR1 and CDR2: LNHNV and YYDKDF (reference sequence). CDR3 length equals 13 residues. Trimming stripped 0 bases from V and 7 bases from J, with 9 bases between. The CDR3, as DNA: TGTGCCACCAGCAGAGAGGCGGGATCTGGCTACACCTTC. This sequence encodes CATSREAGSGYTF.